The clone carrying this T cell receptor (beta chain) was observed a handful of times. Its matching antigen is unknown. CD4+ cell separation produced CD45RA+ naive and CD45RA-negative memory subsets. Profiled with immunoSEQ multiplex PCR; TCRdb holds only in-frame clones, not every one. The sample includes approximately 320,000 clones, about 74% of them seen just once. CDR3 length: 15 residues. CDR1 is SGHAT, CDR2 FQNNGV, per germline. V shed 0 bases and J shed 1 base, with 10 bases lying between them. The data originate from a study of shared clonotypes between healthy human individuals. Study outcomes and limitations: A few donors had roughly 5% of their naive CD4 clonotypes in common.

The J gene is TRBJ2-7, the V gene TRBV11-2, with unresolved D. The sample consisted of memory CD4+ T cells sorted from blood. As to subset: CD45RA-negative fraction. The source is a man aged 25 to 40 in good health. CDR3 sequence (DNA): TGTGCCAGCAGCTTAGATCCTACGGGTTCCTACGAGCAGTACTTC. Translation gives CASSLDPTGSYEQYF.